This T cell receptor (beta chain) originates from a study of a mutant IDH1 vaccine in newly diagnosed glioma. Study as a whole: Vaccinations were initiated 4-6 weeks following radiotherapy alone, or were given together with temozolomide cycles. Antecedent treatment encompassed radiotherapy, temozolomide, or their combination; the majority received both. Treated patients comprised approximately 60% males and roughly 40% females, mean age roughly 43 years.

V lost 6 bases to trimming and J lost 5 bases; unmatched junction nucleotides: 4. This CDR3 contains 12 residues. In the case of this clone: Its antigen is as yet unknown.

The assay was immunoSEQ multiplex PCR, and TCRdb's table has in-frame clones only and misses some. Of 35,000 to 45,000 clones listed, 81% are singletons. The time point was: week 5, during vaccination. Doses of 300 ug of mutant IDH1 20-mer peptide were given with topical imiquimod. The rearrangement joins TRBV6-7 to TRBJ2-7, with TRBD2 matching 7 bases. TRBV6-7 carries the ORF label, with uncertain function. This receptor was taken from a man aged 50-59 years with glioma. The source was PBMCs, collected from a glioma patient whose treatment included an IDH1 peptide vaccine. The CDR3 DNA sequence: TGTGCCAGCAGGCGGGGGTTAGACGAGCAGTACTTC. This gives the protein CASRRGLDEQYF.